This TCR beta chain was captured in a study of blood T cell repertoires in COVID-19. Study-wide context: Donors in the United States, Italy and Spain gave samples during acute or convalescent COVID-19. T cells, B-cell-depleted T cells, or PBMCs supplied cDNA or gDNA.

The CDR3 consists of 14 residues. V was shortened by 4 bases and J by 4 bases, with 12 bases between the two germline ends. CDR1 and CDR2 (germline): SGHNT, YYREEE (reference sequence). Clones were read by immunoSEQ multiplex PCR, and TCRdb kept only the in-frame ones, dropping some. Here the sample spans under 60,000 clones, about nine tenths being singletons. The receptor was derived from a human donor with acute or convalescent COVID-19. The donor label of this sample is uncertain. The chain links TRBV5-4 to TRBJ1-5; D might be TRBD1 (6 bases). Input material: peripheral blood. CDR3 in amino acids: CASSMDRGNQPQHF. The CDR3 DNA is TGTGCCAGCAGCATGGATAGGGGGAATCAGCCCCAGCATTTT.